What follows are 22 T cell receptor beta chains derived from one specimen sequenced in a study of post-analysis software for immune sequencing data (dated by TCRdb to the mid-2010s). Overall study outcomes, separate from this receptor: Roughly 5 TRBV segments, including TRBV5-6, TRBV5-1 and TRBV20-1, were significantly more frequent in patients than controls.

No cognate antigen is known for these TCRs. The library was obtained by PCR. For sequencing, an Illumina HiSeq 2500 was employed. To reduce PCR and sequencing biases, unique molecular identifiers were incorporated into the TCR beta cDNA libraries. The public reads were reprocessed in TCRdb via fastp at Q25 and MiXCR, keeping in-frame beta chains. Each entry is one CDR3 protein sequence, shown with its most common DNA and genes. The sample records some 690,000 distinct CDR3 sequences, 30% of which are singletons. In total, the top ten clones hold roughly 0.54% of the sample. Sequencing was performed on blood. The receptors were sampled from a girl aged 10 to 17 with multiple sclerosis.

This rearrangement joins TRBV6-2 or TRBV6-3 to TRBJ2-2; possible D gene TRBD2, 6 bases. Trimming left V 0 bases short and J 5 bases short, with 16 bases between. The CDR3 has 17 amino acids. The V gene's germline CDR1 is MNHEY and CDR2 SVGEGT. In DNA, the CDR3 is TGTGCCAGCAGTTACTCTACTGGCGGGATAAGAACCGGGGAGCTGTTTTTT. This gives the protein CASSYSTGGIRTGELFF.

The table lists this clonotype with a few counts. The rearrangement joins TRBV12-3 or TRBV12-4 to TRBJ2-1; 7 bases are a match to TRBD2. V lost 2 bases, J lost 7 bases, and 8 bases stayed unmatched. The CDR3 is 15 residues long. CDR3 region: CASSLSGRALNEQFF. The CDR3, as DNA: TGTGCCAGCAGTTTATCAGGGAGGGCCTTGAATGAGCAGTTCTTC.

The chain couples TRBV7-9 to TRBJ2-7; no clear D. Trimming cost V 5 bases and J 5 bases, with 10 bases left between them. The CDR3 contains 12 residues. Looked up from germline, CDR1 is SEHNR and CDR2 is FQNEAQ (reference sequence). CDR3 region: CASSPHGHEQYF. CDR3 DNA: TGTGCCAGCAGCCCCCACGGACACGAGCAGTACTTC.

This clonotype was recorded a few times. This chain uses TRBV20-1 with TRBJ2-1; D may be TRBD1 or TRBD2 (5 bases each). Trimming stripped 3 bases from V and 0 bases from J, with 9 bases between. This CDR3 is 14 amino acids long. Germline CDR1 is DFQATT and CDR2 is SNEGSKA (reference sequence). The CDR3 sequence: CSASYGASYNEQFF. The CDR3 nucleotides read TGCAGTGCTAGTTACGGGGCCTCCTACAATGAGCAGTTCTTC.

The chain carries TRBV28 and TRBJ2-5, with a weak D call TRBD1 (6 bases). The J call may not be correct, given that the DNA end is closer to TRBJ2-7. CDR3 length equals 15 residues. Germline-derived CDR1 and CDR2 are MDHEN and SYDVKM. CDR3 DNA: TGTGCCAGCAGTGCGAGGGGGACCGTTAACCCCGAGCAGTACTTC. Translated: CASSARGTVNPEQYF.

The V call is TRBV12-3 or TRBV12-4, the J call TRBJ2-3, with D possibly TRBD1 on 6 matching bases. V lost 5 bases, J lost 13 bases, and 25 bases lay in between. The CDR3 has 15 amino acids. The DNA for the CDR3 is TGTGCCAGCAGTGAGGACAGAGTGAGAACAGATATGGAGTATTTT. It yields the protein CASSEDRVRTDMEYF.

This chain uses TRBV29-1 with TRBJ2-5; no clear D gene. Between the trimmed V and J ends, which lost 3 bases and 5 bases, there was a span of 10 bases. Germline assignment: CDR1 SQVTM and CDR2 ANQGSEA. There are 12 residues in the CDR3. The CDR3, as DNA: TGCAGCGTTGATCTCACACGGGAGACCCAGTACTTC. It is translated as CSVDLTRETQYF.

The gene calls are TRBV5-4 and TRBJ2-7; no clear D. Germline V gene data show CDR1 as SGHNT and CDR2 as YYREEE (reference sequence). The CDR3 consists of 14 residues. Trimming removed 0 bases at V and 0 bases at J, with 7 bases between. As DNA, the CDR3 is TGTGCCAGCAGCTTGGGACATAACTCCTACGAGCAGTACTTC. It yields the protein CASSLGHNSYEQYF.

This clonotype has only a few counts. The chain carries TRBV6-2 or TRBV6-3 and TRBJ2-5, with 8 bases matching TRBD1. Near its end, the DNA agrees better with TRBJ2-7, so the J call may be wrong. Germline assignment: CDR1 MNHEY and CDR2 SVGEGT. The CDR3 is 15 amino acids. For the CDR3, the DNA is TGTGCCAGCAGCCTGGGACAGGCCTTGACAGGCGAGCAGTACTTC. Amino acids: CASSLGQALTGEQYF.

This clonotype has more than one count but fewer than ten. The chain carries TRBV7-2 and TRBJ2-7; possible D gene TRBD1, 6 bases. The germline V and J ends were trimmed by 5 bases and 7 bases, with 21 bases remaining between them. Germline V gene data show CDR1 as SGHTA and CDR2 as FQGNSA. This CDR3 spans 15 amino acids. CDR3 loop: CASSLRQDLPTEQYF. Here the CDR3 DNA reads TGTGCCAGCAGCCTACGACAGGACCTCCCGACGGAGCAGTACTTC. Full variable domain (missing parts from reference TRBV7-2 and TRBJ2-7): GAGVSQSPSNKVTEKGKDVELRCDPISGHTALYWYRQSLGQGLEFLIYFQGNSAPDKSGLPSDRFSAERTGGSVSTLTIQRTQQEDSAVYLCASSLRQDLPTEQYFGPGTRLTVT.

The J gene is TRBJ2-1, the V gene TRBV7-2; 11 bases line up with TRBD2. After removal of 7 bases from V and 5 bases from J, the junction contained 7 bases not matched to a gene. Germline V gives CDR1 SGHTA, CDR2 FQGNSA. The length of the CDR3 is 15 residues. This CDR3 is CASTPTGLADNEQFF. The DNA for the CDR3 is TGTGCCAGCACCCCAACGGGACTAGCGGACAATGAGCAGTTCTTC.

The chain combines TRBV4-3 with TRBJ2-1; D not certain. The CDR3 spans 15 residues. Trimming took 0 bases from V and 8 from J, leaving 14 bases between them. Germline CDR1 LGHNA, CDR2 YSLEER. The CDR3 bases are TGCGCCAGCAGCCAAGATCCTCAAGGATGGGATGAGCAGTTCTTC. Its translation: CASSQDPQGWDEQFF.

This clonotype turned up a few times. The genes are TRBV2 and TRBJ2-1; a possible D gene is TRBD2 (6 bases). Germline V gene data show CDR1 as SNHLY and CDR2 as FYNNEI. This CDR3 contains 15 residues. V was cut by 2 bases and J by 6 bases, with 14 bases left in between. CDR3 nucleotide sequence: TGTGCCAGCAGTGAATTAGATGGGAGGTCCAATGAGCAGTTCTTC. Encoded protein: CASSELDGRSNEQFF.

The chain is built from TRBV12-3 or TRBV12-4 and TRBJ1-5; D remains unclear. This CDR3 is built from 14 residues. Trimming shortened V by 2 bases and J by 7 bases, and 12 bases separated the two germline ends. CDR3 region: CASSLIDGRQPQHF. In DNA, the CDR3 is TGTGCCAGCAGTTTAATCGACGGGCGCCAGCCCCAGCATTTT.

The genes are TRBV2 and TRBJ2-3; D gene ambiguous. Germline-derived CDR1 and CDR2 are SNHLY and FYNNEI. The CDR3 loop spans 14 amino acids. V gave up 3 bases and J gave up 2 bases, with 9 bases separating them. The DNA for the CDR3 is TGTGCCAGCAGTGATTTCAGATACACAGATACGCAGTATTTT. Translation gives CASSDFRYTDTQYF.

This clonotype was seen a handful of times. The chain recombines TRBV15 with TRBJ2-1; D gene ambiguous. V was pared by 2 bases and J by 3 bases, with 14 bases between. Germline V CDR1 and CDR2: LNHNV, YYDKDF (reference sequence). This CDR3 has 16 residues. The CDR3 is CATSRLPNDIYNEQFF. CDR3 coding DNA: TGTGCCACCAGCAGACTACCTAACGACATCTACAATGAGCAGTTCTTC.

There are a few counts of this clonotype. The chain employs TRBV5-1 and TRBJ2-7, with 10 bases aligning to TRBD1. Germline-derived CDR1 and CDR2 are SGHRS and YFSETQ. The ends lost 0 bases at V and 5 bases at J; junction bases unmatched: 5. The CDR3 totals 15 residues. CDR3 in DNA: TGCGCCAGCAGCTTGGAGGGGACAGGGGTCAACGAGCAGTACTTC. It specifies CASSLEGTGVNEQYF.

A few counts support this clonotype. The chain combines TRBV18 with TRBJ2-3; D is unclear. This CDR3 contains 14 residues. Trimming left V 8 bases short and J 0 bases short, with 12 bases between. The germline V gene encodes CDR1 KGHSH and CDR2 LQKENI. The DNA for the CDR3 is TGTGCCAGCAAGAATTTCTCTAGCACAGATACGCAGTATTTT. Translated: CASKNFSSTDTQYF.

This chain joins TRBV7-2 and TRBJ2-1; 9 bases map to TRBD2. The DNA matches TRBJ2-7 better at its end, which makes the J call doubtful. The CDR3 extends over 19 amino acids. CDR1 and CDR2 (germline): SGHTA, FQGNSA. In DNA form, the CDR3 reads TGTGCCAGCAGCTCAGGGGCCGCGGGAGGGAAAATTTCCTACAATGAGCAGTACTTC. It is translated as CASSSGAAGGKISYNEQYF.

J is TRBJ2-7 and V is TRBV20-1, with D tentatively TRBD1 (8 bases). This CDR3 spans 15 amino acids. The V end lost 2 bases, the J end lost 10 bases, and 24 bases lay between the germline ends. Germline V lookup: CDR1 DFQATT, CDR2 SNEGSKA (reference sequence). The CDR3 DNA is TGCAGTGCTAGACGAGGACAGGGTCGGGGGGAGGCCCAGTACTTC. This encodes CSARRGQGRGEAQYF.

The J gene is TRBJ2-2, the V gene TRBV7-2; 9 positions agree with TRBD1. V was clipped by 6 bases and J by 5 bases; unmatched bases: 7. CDR3 length equals 15 residues. Germline CDR1 and CDR2: SGHTA and FQGNSA. CDR3: CASRADRGLTGELFF. CDR3 nucleotides: TGTGCCAGCAGGGCGGACAGGGGTTTGACCGGGGAGCTGTTTTTT. Full variable domain (missing parts from reference TRBV7-2 and TRBJ2-2): GAGVSQSPSNKVTEKGKDVELRCDPISGHTALYWYRQSLGQGLEFLIYFQGNSAPDKSGLPSDRFSAERTGGSVSTLTIQRTQQEDSAVYLCASRADRGLTGELFFGEGSRLTVL.

The rearrangement joins TRBV9 to TRBJ2-7, with TRBD2 as a possible D gene (6 bases). This CDR3 is 15 amino acids long. The germline V and J ends were trimmed by 3 bases and 0 bases, with 13 bases remaining between them. The germline V gene encodes CDR1 SGDLS and CDR2 YYNGEE. CDR3 sequence: CASSADHSGSYEQYF. The CDR3, as DNA: TGTGCCAGCAGCGCCGATCATAGCGGCTCCTACGAGCAGTACTTC.